This TCR beta chain is from a study of human T cells and chemical hapten exposure. Study-level background: Small pooled library volume differences mainly caused per-sample TCR yield variation. Study-level findings and limits: The number of TCRs over 1 in 1000 frequency stayed unchanged after DPC. Expanded TCRs made up significantly more big CDR3 similarity clusters than controls did.

Noted time point: patch test 2, 6 weeks after DPC sensitization. Regarding treatment: therapeutic diphenylcyclopropenone sensitization with weekly scalp DPC. This clonotype was seen ten or more times. What it binds is unknown. V was trimmed by 0 bases and J by 4 bases, leaving 7 bases between them. The germline gives CDR1 SGHRS, CDR2 YFSETQ. CDR3 length: 13 residues. TCRdb re-called the RACE reads with MiXCR, one entry per CDR3 protein. The top ten hold about 5% of the sample, which has 360,000 or so distinct CDR3 sequences, 6% to 7% seen once. The TCR was taken from a young woman with alopecia areata. Some clones in this sample may be carry-over from other donors' samples. The rearrangement joins TRBV5-1 to TRBJ1-2, with no clear D. The sequenced sample was whole blood, obtained in connection with sensitization to the hapten diphenylcyclopropenone (DPC). CDR3 coding DNA: TGCGCCAGCAGCTTGGACCAGTTCTATGGCTACACCTTC. Translation: CASSLDQFYGYTF.